The rows below give T cell receptor beta chains drawn from one sample of a study of neurological immune-mediated disorders. TCRdb analysed the 5' RACE reads with MiXCR anew, one entry per CDR3 protein. The sample records approximately 47,000 distinct CDR3 sequences, approximately 15% being singletons. Sequenced sample: PBMCs. The receptors come from a man younger than 40 in good health. Each CDR3 is given with its conserved first and last residue.

TRBV28,TRBJ1-2,CASRTGGDYGYTF
TRBV12-3/TRBV12-4,TRBJ2-7,CASSARDRVGVEQYF
TRBV7-9,TRBJ2-3,CASSTRNTQYF
TRBV20-1,TRBJ2-1,CSARDYVRGPNEQFF
TRBV5-5,TRBJ2-7,CASSHQGAYEQYF
TRBV9,TRBJ2-7,CASSDGGGSYEQYF
TRBV28,TRBJ2-7,CASSWGTTSYEQYF
TRBV14,TRBJ2-7,CASSPGQGALQYF
TRBV2,TRBJ2-7,CATTRGLAAYEQYF
TRBV28,TRBJ2-5,CASSQRVLETQYF
TRBV28,TRBJ2-7,CASRQGGEAYEQYF
TRBV4-1,TRBJ2-2,CASSQPGTGNTGELFF
TRBV20-1,TRBJ2-5,CSARDFLGGRETQYF
TRBV5-1,TRBJ2-5,CASSLAPGGLETQYF
TRBV7-2,TRBJ2-2,CASSLGTGGLTGELFF
TRBV28,TRBJ1-2,CASVMGDTDIYGYTF
TRBV6-2/TRBV6-3,TRBJ2-1,CASSSYGGSDEQFF
TRBV28,TRBJ2-1,CASASTDRVNEQFF
TRBV6-5,TRBJ2-5,CASSYSERTTETQYF
TRBV6-4,TRBJ2-1,CASSVDTYNEQFF
TRBV7-9,TRBJ2-7,CASSLVDGLVGYEQYF
TRBV7-9,TRBJ1-4,CASSSTGATTNEKLFF
TRBV5-5,TRBJ2-7,CASSLWEGLYEQYF
TRBV3-1,TRBJ2-1,CASSHGLGDEQFF
TRBV10-3,TRBJ2-6,CATMDRLTAGANVLTF
TRBV3-1,TRBJ1-3,CASSHPGSGNTIYF
TRBV4-1,TRBJ2-1,CASSQGVQGFF
TRBV6-5,TRBJ2-7,CASSSGQSYYEQYF
TRBV11-2,TRBJ2-7,CASSFVRWEQYF
TRBV15,TRBJ2-1,CATSRVFGPSVYNEQFF
TRBV7-8,TRBJ2-3,CASIPLGGVRTDTQYF
TRBV15,TRBJ1-3,CATRTPAAAAIYF
TRBV7-2,TRBJ1-2,CASSLVRNYGYTF
TRBV20-1,TRBJ1-6,CSAPKGILSYNSPLHF
TRBV29-1,TRBJ2-1,CSVGGGDEQFF
TRBV5-1,TRBJ2-7,CASSLNSGAGSYEQYF
TRBV6-6,TRBJ1-5,CASSRDSGPNQPQHF
TRBV3-1,TRBJ1-5,CASAGQGFNQPQHF
TRBV18,TRBJ2-5,CASSPAGGTDQETQYF
TRBV6-6,TRBJ2-1,CASSGTSWNEQFF
TRBV11-2,TRBJ2-1,CASSFGTYYNEQFF
TRBV20-1,TRBJ1-6,CSAKGSLNDSPLHF
TRBV20-1,TRBJ2-7,CSARVPPGQGYEQYF
TRBV6-5,TRBJ2-3,CASSYRGRITDTQYF
TRBV11-2,TRBJ1-5,CASSFLRGGQPQHF
TRBV3-1,TRBJ2-6,CASSPRSAIYSGANVLTF
TRBV7-9,TRBJ2-2,CASSLKGGSSTGELFF
TRBV29-1,TRBJ2-3,CSVELDKVDTQYF
TRBV9,TRBJ2-3,CASSVGDLPDTPYF
TRBV7-2,TRBJ2-3,CASSFLDTQYF
TRBV5-1,TRBJ2-3,CASSVAGESDTRYF
TRBV7-9,TRBJ1-3,CASSLAARTGSGNTIYF
TRBV5-1,TRBJ2-3,CASSLVTGGSPDTQYF
TRBV19,TRBJ1-5,CASSTPGTYSNQPQHF
TRBV12-3/TRBV12-4,TRBJ1-2,CASSGSGRGFYGYTF
TRBV20-1,TRBJ1-1,CSAFDRMNTEAFF
TRBV18,TRBJ2-2,CASSRDPSTGELFF
TRBV7-6,TRBJ2-7,CASSPLAGGPESSYEQYF
TRBV6-1,TRBJ2-7,CASSAGTYSYEQYF
TRBV5-1,TRBJ2-5,CASSADGGATDETQYF